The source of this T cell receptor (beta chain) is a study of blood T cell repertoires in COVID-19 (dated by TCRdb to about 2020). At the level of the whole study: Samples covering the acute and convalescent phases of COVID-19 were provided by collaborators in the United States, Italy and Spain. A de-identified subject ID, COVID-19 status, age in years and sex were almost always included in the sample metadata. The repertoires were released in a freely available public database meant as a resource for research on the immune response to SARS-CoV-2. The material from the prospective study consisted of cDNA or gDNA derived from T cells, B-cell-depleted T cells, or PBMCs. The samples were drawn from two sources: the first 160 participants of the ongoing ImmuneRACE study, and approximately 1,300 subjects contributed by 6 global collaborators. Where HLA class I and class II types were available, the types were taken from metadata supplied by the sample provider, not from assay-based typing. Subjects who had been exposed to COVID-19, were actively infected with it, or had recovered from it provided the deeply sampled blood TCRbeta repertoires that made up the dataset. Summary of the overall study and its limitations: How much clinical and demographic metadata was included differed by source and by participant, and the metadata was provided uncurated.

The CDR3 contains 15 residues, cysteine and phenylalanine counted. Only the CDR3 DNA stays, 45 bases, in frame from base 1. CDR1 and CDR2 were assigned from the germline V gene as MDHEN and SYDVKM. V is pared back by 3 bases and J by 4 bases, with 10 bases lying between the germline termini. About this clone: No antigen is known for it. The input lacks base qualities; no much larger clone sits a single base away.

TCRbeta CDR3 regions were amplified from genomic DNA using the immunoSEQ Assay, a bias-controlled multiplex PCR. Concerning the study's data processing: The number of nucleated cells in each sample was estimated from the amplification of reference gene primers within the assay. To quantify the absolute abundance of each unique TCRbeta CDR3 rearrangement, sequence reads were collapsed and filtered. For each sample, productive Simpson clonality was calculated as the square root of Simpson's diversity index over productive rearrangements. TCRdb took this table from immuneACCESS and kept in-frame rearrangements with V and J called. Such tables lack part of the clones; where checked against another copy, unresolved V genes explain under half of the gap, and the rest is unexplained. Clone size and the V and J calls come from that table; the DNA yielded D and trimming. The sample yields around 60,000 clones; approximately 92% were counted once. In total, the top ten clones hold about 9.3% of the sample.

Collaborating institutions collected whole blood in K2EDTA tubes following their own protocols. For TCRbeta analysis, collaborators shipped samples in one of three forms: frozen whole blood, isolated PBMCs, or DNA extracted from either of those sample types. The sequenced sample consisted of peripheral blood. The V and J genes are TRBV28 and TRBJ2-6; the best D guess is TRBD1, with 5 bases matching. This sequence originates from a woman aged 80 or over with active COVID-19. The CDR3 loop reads CASSLSGLGANVLTF. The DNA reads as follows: TGTGCCAGCAGTTTGTCAGGGCTAGGGGCCAACGTCCTGACTTTC.